This TCR beta chain was sequenced for a study of shared clonotypes between healthy human individuals. CD8 memory merged CD45RO+ with CCR7-negative CD45RA+ TemRA cells. Generated by immunoSEQ multiplex PCR, the TCRdb table keeps only in-frame clones and is missing some. The sample contains 600,000 to 750,000 clones, 90% of which appear only once. Between the trimmed V and J ends, which lost 0 bases and 3 bases, there was a span of 13 bases. Germline loops: CDR1 SGDLS, CDR2 YYNGEE. The CDR3 is 17 amino acids. This TCR derives from a man aged 18 to 29 in good health. Some clones in this sample may be carry-over from other donors' samples. The sequenced sample consisted of memory CD8+ T cells from PBMCs. Documented subset: CD45RO+ cells pooled with CCR7-negative TemRA cells. V gene TRBV9 combines with J gene TRBJ2-6; possible D gene TRBD2, 5 bases. CDR3 coding DNA: TGTGCCAGCAGCGTAGCTGTGAGGGCTAGTGGGGCCAACGTCCTGACTTTC. This encodes CASSVAVRASGANVLTF.